What follows describes a single T cell receptor (beta chain). This specimen belongs to a study of shared clonotypes between healthy human individuals. Under the authors' procedure: Junction-only immunoSEQ sequences carried no quality scores, so filtering differed. Sequencing used immunoSEQ multiplex PCR; TCRdb keeps in-frame clones, though not all of them. That table supplies the V and J calls and clone size; D and trimming were determined from the DNA. Of more than 1 million clones detected, approximately 80% appear once; the ten largest clones hold 0.5% to 0.6%. The germline V and J ends were trimmed by 0 bases and 4 bases, with 6 bases remaining between them. Germline V CDR1 and CDR2: LGHNA, YSLEER. This CDR3 spans 13 amino acids. A split of CD4+ cells into CD45RA+ naive and CD45RA-negative memory subsets was performed.

This sequence originates from a man between 18 and 35 years old in good health. Some clones in this sample may be carry-over from other donors' samples. V is TRBV4-3 and J is TRBJ2-5; D gene unclear. Material for sequencing was memory CD4+ T cells from PBMCs. Subset specified: CD45RA-negative fraction. The DNA for the CDR3 is TGCGCCAGCAGCCAAGACCCCGGAGAGACCCAGTACTTC. It codes for CASSQDPGETQYF.